A selection of T cell receptor beta chains follows, all from one sample in a study of vaccination effects on CD4 cells after COVID-19. No antigen is known for these receptors. Sequenced by immunoSEQ multiplex PCR; TCRdb stores in-frame clones only, minus some. The sample shows about 22,000 clones, about four fifths of them seen only once. The sequencing here drew on CD4+ T cells from PBMCs cultured with a peptide pool, taken before COVID-19 vaccination. The receptors originated from a human donor who had a prior SARS-CoV-2 infection. The CDR3 runs from the conserved cysteine through the conserved F or W. D genes are given only for firm matches. Rows may omit the clone size; those that give it use once, few, many or a size class.

V gene: TRBV4-2; D gene: .; clone size: .; J gene: TRBJ2-7; CDR3 DNA: TGTGCCAGCAGCCAAGATACGCGGCCCCACGAGCAGTACTTC; CDR3 protein: CASSQDTRPHEQYF
V gene: TRBV6-5; D gene: .; clone size: .; J gene: TRBJ2-7; CDR3 DNA: TGTGCCAGCAGCCCAACCCACAGGACCTCCTACGAGCAGTACTTC; CDR3 protein: CASSPTHRTSYEQYF
V gene: TRBV6-5; D gene: TRBD1; clone size: .; J gene: TRBJ1-6; CDR3 DNA: TGTGCCAGCAGCCAATTCGACAGGGGCGGTTCACCCCTCCACTTT; CDR3 protein: CASSQFDRGGSPLHF
V gene: TRBV7-9; D gene: .; clone size: once; J gene: TRBJ1-1; CDR3 DNA: TGTGCCAGCAGCTTCCTAAGGGGAGACACTGAAGCTTTCTTT; CDR3 protein: CASSFLRGDTEAFF
V gene: TRBV10-3; D gene: .; clone size: .; J gene: TRBJ1-2; CDR3 DNA: TGTGCCATCAGATCGAGGGGTGAGGATGGCTACACCTTC; CDR3 protein: CAIRSRGEDGYTF
V gene: TRBV5-6; D gene: TRBD1; clone size: few; J gene: TRBJ1-3; CDR3 DNA: TGTGCCAGCAGCGCGGACAGGGAGAAGCCGCGCTCTGGAAACACCATATATTTT; CDR3 protein: CASSADREKPRSGNTIYF
V gene: TRBV10-3; D gene: .; clone size: .; J gene: TRBJ1-2; CDR3 DNA: TGTGCCATCAGTCGAGATTGGAGGGATGGCTACACCTTC; CDR3 protein: CAISRDWRDGYTF
V gene: TRBV5-4; D gene: TRBD1; clone size: .; J gene: TRBJ1-4; CDR3 DNA: TGTGCCAGCAGCTTGGGGGGACAGGGTCTAGAAAAACTGTTTTTT; CDR3 protein: CASSLGGQGLEKLFF
V gene: TRBV27; D gene: TRBD1; clone size: .; J gene: TRBJ2-2; CDR3 DNA: TGTGCCAGCAGTTACCGACCGTTTGGACAGGTCAACACCGGGGAGCTGTTTTTT; CDR3 protein: CASSYRPFGQVNTGELFF
V gene: TRBV2; D gene: .; clone size: .; J gene: TRBJ2-1; CDR3 DNA: TGTGCCAGCAAGCAGGACTACAATGAGCAGTTCTTC; CDR3 protein: CASKQDYNEQFF
V gene: TRBV12-3/TRBV12-4; D gene: .; clone size: .; J gene: TRBJ1-3; CDR3 DNA: TGTGCCAGCACCGAACAGCTGGGAAACACCATATATTTT; CDR3 protein: CASTEQLGNTIYF
V gene: TRBV7-8; D gene: TRBD2; clone size: .; J gene: TRBJ2-1; CDR3 DNA: TGTGCCAGCAGCTTGGGACTAGCGGGTAACAATGAGCAGTTCTTC; CDR3 protein: CASSLGLAGNNEQFF
V gene: TRBV2; D gene: .; clone size: .; J gene: TRBJ1-3; CDR3 DNA: TGTGCCAGCAGACAAGGACAGACTGGAAACACCATATATTTT; CDR3 protein: CASRQGQTGNTIYF
V gene: TRBV19; D gene: .; clone size: .; J gene: TRBJ2-7; CDR3 DNA: TGTGCCAGTAGTACCAAACAGGGTTATGACTACGAGCAGTACTTC; CDR3 protein: CASSTKQGYDYEQYF
V gene: TRBV5-1; D gene: TRBD2; clone size: .; J gene: TRBJ2-1; CDR3 DNA: TGCGCCAGCAGCTTGCTTCCTAGCGGGGACAATGAGCAGTTCTTC; CDR3 protein: CASSLLPSGDNEQFF
V gene: TRBV4-3; D gene: .; clone size: .; J gene: TRBJ1-5; CDR3 DNA: TGCGCCAGCAGCCAAGACTGGCTATCCCAGCCCCAGCATTTT; CDR3 protein: CASSQDWLSQPQHF
V gene: TRBV7-3; D gene: TRBD2; clone size: .; J gene: TRBJ2-1; CDR3 DNA: TGTGCCAGCAGCTTAAGAGCTAGCGGGAGAGGCAATGAGCAGTTCTTC; CDR3 protein: CASSLRASGRGNEQFF
V gene: TRBV28; D gene: .; clone size: few; J gene: TRBJ1-3; CDR3 DNA: TGTGCCAGCAGTTTCTCCCCTCATATTACAGAAAAAGTCGATTTT; CDR3 protein: CASSFSPHITEKVDF
V gene: TRBV14; D gene: .; clone size: few; J gene: TRBJ2-1; CDR3 DNA: TGTGCCAGCAGCCAAGGGGGCGAATACAATGAGCAGTTCTTC; CDR3 protein: CASSQGGEYNEQFF
V gene: TRBV3-1/TRBV3-2; D gene: .; clone size: .; J gene: TRBJ2-3; CDR3 DNA: TGTGCCAGCAGCCAAGATGTATACGACTCTAGCACAGATACGCAGTATTTT; CDR3 protein: CASSQDVYDSSTDTQYF
V gene: TRBV29-1; D gene: TRBD2; clone size: .; J gene: TRBJ2-7; CDR3 DNA: TGCAGCCCCAGGACTAGCGGGAGCTTGAGCTCCTACGAGCAGTACTTC; CDR3 protein: CSPRTSGSLSSYEQYF
V gene: TRBV6-6; D gene: TRBD2; clone size: .; J gene: TRBJ2-5; CDR3 DNA: TGTGCCAGCAGTCCCCGGACTAGCGGGAGGGCCGGGTACCAAGAGACCCAGTACTTC; CDR3 protein: CASSPRTSGRAGYQETQYF
V gene: TRBV2; D gene: .; clone size: .; J gene: TRBJ2-7; CDR3 DNA: TGTGCCAGCAGTGGGGTCGGGGATATCGAGCAGTACTTC; CDR3 protein: CASSGVGDIEQYF
V gene: TRBV18; D gene: TRBD2; clone size: .; J gene: TRBJ2-1; CDR3 DNA: TGTGCCAGCTCACCCGGGACTAGCGGGTCCTTCTACAATGAGCAGTTCTTC; CDR3 protein: CASSPGTSGSFYNEQFF
V gene: TRBV5-6; D gene: .; clone size: .; J gene: TRBJ1-3; CDR3 DNA: TGTGCCAGCAGCTCACTGGACAGTCGTTGGTTTGAAAACACCATATATTTT; CDR3 protein: CASSSLDSRWFENTIYF
V gene: TRBV7-9; D gene: TRBD2; clone size: .; J gene: TRBJ2-1; CDR3 DNA: TGTGCCAGCAGCTTAGCGTGGCCAGCGGGAGGGACCTACAATGAGCAGTTCTTC; CDR3 protein: CASSLAWPAGGTYNEQFF
V gene: TRBV7-2; D gene: .; clone size: few; J gene: TRBJ1-3; CDR3 DNA: TGTGCCAGCAGCTTCCTGTCTGGAAACACCATATATTTT; CDR3 protein: CASSFLSGNTIYF
V gene: TRBV2; D gene: TRBD1; clone size: .; J gene: TRBJ2-5; CDR3 DNA: TGTGCCAGCAGCGCCGGACAGGGCCCGCGAGAGACCCAGTACTTC; CDR3 protein: CASSAGQGPRETQYF
V gene: TRBV5-4; D gene: .; clone size: once; J gene: TRBJ2-3; CDR3 DNA: TGTGCCAGCAGCTTGGACACAGATACGCAGTATTTT; CDR3 protein: CASSLDTDTQYF
V gene: TRBV11-2; D gene: .; clone size: .; J gene: TRBJ1-3; CDR3 DNA: TGTGCCAGCAGCCCCGGCGGACTCTCTGGAAACACCATATATTTT; CDR3 protein: CASSPGGLSGNTIYF
V gene: TRBV7-3; D gene: .; clone size: .; J gene: TRBJ2-5; CDR3 DNA: TGTGCCAGCGCGCTAAATCAGGGTTACCAAGAGACCCAGTACTTC; CDR3 protein: CASALNQGYQETQYF
V gene: TRBV10-3; D gene: TRBD1; clone size: .; J gene: TRBJ2-3; CDR3 DNA: TGTGCCTCCGCCCGGGACAGGGTGTTCACAGATACGCAGTATTTT; CDR3 protein: CASARDRVFTDTQYF
V gene: TRBV7-2; D gene: .; clone size: .; J gene: TRBJ2-1; CDR3 DNA: TGTGCCAGCAGCCCAGGGGCCTGGGGGCCCGGCAATGAGCAGTTCTTC; CDR3 protein: CASSPGAWGPGNEQFF
V gene: TRBV4-1; D gene: .; clone size: .; J gene: TRBJ2-2; CDR3 DNA: TGCGCCAGCAGCCCGGGAATTAACACCGGGGAGCTGTTTTTT; CDR3 protein: CASSPGINTGELFF
V gene: TRBV3-1/TRBV3-2; D gene: .; clone size: .; J gene: TRBJ1-5; CDR3 DNA: TGTGCCAGCAGCCCAGGCGGTCAGGCCCCCGGGCATTTT; CDR3 protein: CASSPGGQAPGHF
V gene: TRBV6-2/TRBV6-3; D gene: TRBD2; clone size: .; J gene: TRBJ2-5; CDR3 DNA: TGTGCCAGCAGTTGGGGCCTGAGTAGCGGGGATCAAGAGACCCAGTACTTC; CDR3 protein: CASSWGLSSGDQETQYF
V gene: TRBV7-9; D gene: .; clone size: few; J gene: TRBJ2-1; CDR3 DNA: TGTGCCAGCAGCTTACAGTTAAGGACAGTTTCCTACAATGAGCAGTTCTTC; CDR3 protein: CASSLQLRTVSYNEQFF
V gene: TRBV18; D gene: TRBD1; clone size: .; J gene: TRBJ2-1; CDR3 DNA: TGTGCCAGCGGCACAGGGGGTACTAGGAACAATGAGCAGTTCTTC; CDR3 protein: CASGTGGTRNNEQFF
V gene: TRBV2; D gene: TRBD2; clone size: .; J gene: TRBJ2-7; CDR3 DNA: TGTGCCAGCGGGGACTATTTCCGCTACGAGCAGTACTTC; CDR3 protein: CASGDYFRYEQYF
V gene: TRBV18; D gene: .; clone size: .; J gene: TRBJ2-3; CDR3 DNA: TGTGCCAGCTCAAGTAGCTTGGATACGCAGTATTTT; CDR3 protein: CASSSSLDTQYF
V gene: TRBV6-6; D gene: TRBD2; clone size: .; J gene: TRBJ2-1; CDR3 DNA: TGTGCCAGCAGTCTACGGTACAGCGGGAACTCCTACAATGAGCAGTTCTTC; CDR3 protein: CASSLRYSGNSYNEQFF
V gene: TRBV20-1; D gene: TRBD2; clone size: few; J gene: TRBJ2-3; CDR3 DNA: TGCAGTGCTAGTAACCTAGCGGGGGTTGGCACAGATACGCAGTATTTT; CDR3 protein: CSASNLAGVGTDTQYF
V gene: TRBV5-1; D gene: TRBD2; clone size: .; J gene: TRBJ2-1; CDR3 DNA: TGCGCCAGCAGTGCCAGCGGGGGGGCGTACAATGAGCAGTTCTTC; CDR3 protein: CASSASGGAYNEQFF
V gene: TRBV27; D gene: .; clone size: .; J gene: TRBJ1-1; CDR3 DNA: TGTGCCAGCAGTTTACTGAGTACCGGGGACACTGAAGCTTTCTTT; CDR3 protein: CASSLLSTGDTEAFF
V gene: TRBV12-3/TRBV12-4; D gene: TRBD2; clone size: .; J gene: TRBJ2-3; CDR3 DNA: TGTGCCAGCAGTTTGGCTAGCGGGACGGTGCAGTATTTT; CDR3 protein: CASSLASGTVQYF
V gene: TRBV5-4; D gene: .; clone size: few; J gene: TRBJ1-2; CDR3 DNA: TGTGCCAGCAGCTTGCCCAACTATGGCTACACCTTC; CDR3 protein: CASSLPNYGYTF